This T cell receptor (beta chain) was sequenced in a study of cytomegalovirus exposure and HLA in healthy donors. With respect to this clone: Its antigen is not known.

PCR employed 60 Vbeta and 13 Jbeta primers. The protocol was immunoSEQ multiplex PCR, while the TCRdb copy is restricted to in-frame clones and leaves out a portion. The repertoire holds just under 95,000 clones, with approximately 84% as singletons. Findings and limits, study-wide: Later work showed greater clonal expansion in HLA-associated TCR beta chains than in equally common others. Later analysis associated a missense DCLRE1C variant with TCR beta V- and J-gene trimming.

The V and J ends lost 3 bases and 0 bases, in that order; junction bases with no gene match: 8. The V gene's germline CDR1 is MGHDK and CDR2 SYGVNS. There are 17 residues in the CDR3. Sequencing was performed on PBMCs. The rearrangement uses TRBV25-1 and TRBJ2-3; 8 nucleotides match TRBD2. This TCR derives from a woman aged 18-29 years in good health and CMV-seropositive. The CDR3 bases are TGTGCCAGCAGTGATTCCCGGACTAGCCTAAGCACAGATACGCAGTATTTT. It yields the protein CASSDSRTSLSTDTQYF.